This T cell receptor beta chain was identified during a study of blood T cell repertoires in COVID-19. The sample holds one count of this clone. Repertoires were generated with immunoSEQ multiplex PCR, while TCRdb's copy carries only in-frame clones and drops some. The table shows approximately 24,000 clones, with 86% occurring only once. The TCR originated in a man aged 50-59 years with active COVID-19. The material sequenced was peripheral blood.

The CDR3 spells CSVEDLLSGLDGGYTF. CDR3 DNA: TGCAGCGTTGAAGATCTTCTGAGCGGCCTTGACGGTGGCTACACCTTC. This rearrangement joins TRBV29-1 to TRBJ1-2; D remains ambiguous. This CDR3 spans 16 amino acids. Germline V gene lookup returns CDR1 SQVTM and CDR2 ANQGSEA. Trimming removed 0 bases from V and 7 bases from J, with 21 bases in between. The full variable domain, in which reference TRBV29-1 and TRBJ1-2 provide the parts outside the CDR3, is SAVISQKPSRDICQRGTSLTIQCQVDSQVTMMFWYRQQPGQSLTLIATANQGSEATYESGFVIDKFPISRPNLTFSTLTVSNMSPEDSSIYLCSVEDLLSGLDGGYTFGSGTRLTVV.